One and the same sample provided the 29 T cell receptor beta chains below, sequenced in a study of blood T cell repertoires in COVID-19. Assay used: immunoSEQ multiplex PCR; TCRdb lists only in-frame clones, some missing. The table has 250,000 to 350,000 clones, approximately 86% seen once. Sequenced: peripheral blood. These receptors were collected from a woman aged 50 to 65 who had recovered from COVID-19.

The chain joins TRBV18 to TRBJ1-1; no reliable D call. V lost 3 bases to trimming and J lost 2 bases, with 7 bases between them. The CDR3 sequence is 13 residues long. Germline CDR1 is KGHSH and CDR2 is LQKENI. This CDR3 is CASSPDLNTEAFF. The CDR3 DNA is TGTGCCAGCTCACCCGACTTAAACACTGAAGCTTTCTTT.

The chain is built from TRBV28 and TRBJ1-2, with 9 positions matching TRBD1. Germline V gene lookup returns CDR1 MDHEN and CDR2 SYDVKM. CDR3 size: 15 residues. V trimming: 3 bases; J trimming: 7 bases; junction bases outside the gene matches: 9. The CDR3, as DNA: TGTGCCAGCAGTTTCCGGGACAGGGTACCCGGTGGCTACACCTTC. It yields the protein CASSFRDRVPGGYTF.

This rearrangement joins TRBV9 to TRBJ2-3, with 9 bases that match TRBD2. Germline CDR1 is SGDLS and CDR2 is YYNGEE. This CDR3 region has 15 residues. V shed 4 bases and J 2 bases; nucleotides not matched to a gene: 5. The CDR3 region is CASSFSGRPTDTQYF. The CDR3 DNA follows: TGTGCCAGCAGCTTCAGCGGGAGGCCCACAGATACGCAGTATTTT. The full variable domain, completed using reference TRBV9 and TRBJ2-3, is DSGVTQTPKHLITATGQRVTLRCSPRSGDLSVYWYQQSLDQGLQFLIQYYNGEERAKGNILERFSAQQFPDLHSELNLSSLELGDSALYFCASSFSGRPTDTQYFGPGTRLTVL.

V usage is TRBV7-8 and J usage is TRBJ1-3, with 9 bases lining up with TRBD1. In germline, CDR1 is SGHVS, CDR2 FQNEAQ. This CDR3 has 19 residues. V trimming: 1 base; J trimming: 0 bases; junction bases outside the gene matches: 10. Here the CDR3 reads CASSLGQGGRQGSGNTIYF. The CDR3, as DNA: TGTGCCAGCAGCTTAGGACAGGGGGGGAGACAGGGCTCTGGAAACACCATATATTTT.

The rearrangement links TRBV6-2 or TRBV6-3 to TRBJ1-1; TRBD1 might be the D (6 bases). This CDR3 spans 14 amino acids. V gave up 2 bases and J gave up 4 bases, with 11 bases separating them. CDR1 MNHEY and CDR2 SVGEGT come from the germline V gene. CDR3 loop: CASSYVGGLTEAFF. As DNA, the CDR3 is TGTGCCAGCAGTTACGTCGGGGGGCTCACTGAAGCTTTCTTT.

The genes are TRBV28 and TRBJ2-3; possibly TRBD1 for D (5 bases). The CDR3 contains 16 residues. Germline V gives CDR1 MDHEN, CDR2 SYDVKM. V dropped 8 bases and J dropped 3 bases, with 21 bases sitting between them. CDR3 nucleotide sequence: TGTGCCAGCCATTCTATAAGGGGATGGAAAACAGATACGCAGTATTTT. Translated, it gives CASHSIRGWKTDTQYF.

The chain uses TRBV12-3 or TRBV12-4 and TRBJ1-2, with 8 bases lining up with TRBD1. This CDR3 spans 12 amino acids. V dropped 6 bases and J dropped 3; count of bases not matched to a gene: 0. CDR3 region: CASRTGDYGYTF. The CDR3 region has the DNA TGTGCCAGCAGGACAGGGGACTATGGCTACACCTTC.

The chain carries TRBV27 and TRBJ2-3, with a possible D match to TRBD2 (6 bases). CDR3 length equals 16 residues. Deletions cut 0 bases from V and 5 bases from J, with 15 bases between. Germline CDR1 and CDR2: MNHEY and SMNVEV (reference sequence). The CDR3 region has the DNA TGTGCCAGCAGTTTATCGCGGGAATGGAGCCAAGATACGCAGTATTTT. It encodes CASSLSREWSQDTQYF.

This chain uses TRBV4-2 with TRBJ1-2; D gene unclear. CDR1 and CDR2 from the germline V gene are LGHNA and YNFKEQ. CDR3 length: 13 amino acids. The V gene lost 4 bases and the J gene lost 7 bases, with 13 bases spanning the gap. The CDR3 bases are TGTGCCAGCAGCCCGAGGGCGGGATCTGGCTACACCTTC. Translated: CASSPRAGSGYTF.

The chain is built from TRBV6-5 and TRBJ1-6, with 11 nucleotides matching TRBD1. CDR1 is MNHEY and CDR2 is SVGAGI in the germline V gene. V shed 7 bases, J shed 8 bases, and the junction held 4 bases outside the gene matches. The CDR3 totals 14 residues. This CDR3 reads CASTRDRGYSPLHF. The CDR3 DNA sequence: TGTGCCAGCACGAGGGACAGGGGGTATTCACCCCTCCACTTT.

J is TRBJ2-1 and V is TRBV19; tentatively, D is TRBD1 (5 bases). The CDR3 consists of 14 residues. The germline CDR1 and CDR2 sequences are LNHDA and SQIVND (reference sequence). V dropped 3 bases and J dropped 8 bases, with 14 bases sitting between them. The DNA for the CDR3 is TGTGCCAGTAGTATCCCCCGACAGATGGATGAGCAGTTCTTC. This gives the protein CASSIPRQMDEQFF.

This clone was seen once. The chain couples TRBV11-2 to TRBJ2-1; 10 bases map to TRBD2. The ends lost 2 bases at V and 4 bases at J; junction bases unmatched: 2. The CDR3 sequence is 15 residues long. Germline values: CDR1 SGHAT, CDR2 FQNNGV. CDR3 DNA sequence: TGTGCCAGCAGCTTACGGACTAGCGGTTACAATGAGCAGTTCTTC. Translation gives CASSLRTSGYNEQFF.

The V gene is TRBV27, the J gene TRBJ2-5, with a weak D call TRBD2 (7 bases). In germline, CDR1 is MNHEY, CDR2 SMNVEV (reference sequence). The CDR3 extends over 16 amino acids. V gave up 5 bases and J gave up 1 base, with 17 bases separating them. The DNA of the CDR3 is TGTGCCAGCAGTGGGAGGGTTGGACAGATCCAAGAGACCCAGTACTTC. This translates into CASSGRVGQIQETQYF.

In nucleotides, the CDR3 is TGTGCCAGCAGCCCTCGGACTAGCGGGGGTCATGAGCAGTTCTTC. Translated: CASSPRTSGGHEQFF. The rearrangement links TRBV11-1 to TRBJ2-1, with 13 bases aligning to TRBD2. V trimming: 5 bases; J trimming: 8 bases; junction bases outside the gene matches: 6. This CDR3 has 15 amino acids. Germline loops: CDR1 SGHAT, CDR2 FQDESV (reference sequence).

This sequence joins TRBV5-5 and TRBJ2-7; a possible D gene is TRBD1 (6 bases). The germline V and J ends were trimmed by 0 bases and 3 bases, with 7 bases remaining between them. The length of the CDR3 is 13 residues. The germline CDR1 and CDR2 sequences are SGHKS and YYEKEE (reference sequence). CDR3 bases: TGTGCCAGCAGCTTGGGGACAGACTACGAGCAGTACTTC. Translating it yields CASSLGTDYEQYF.

This clone was found once. The chain joins TRBV27 to TRBJ1-2, with D unclear. Between the trimmed V and J ends, which lost 6 bases and 7 bases, there was a span of 12 bases. Germline V gene sequence: CDR1 MNHEY, CDR2 SMNVEV (reference sequence). The CDR3 is 12 residues long. CDR3 protein: CASRTYEGGYTF. The CDR3 DNA follows: TGTGCCAGCAGAACCTACGAGGGTGGCTACACCTTC.

There are a few counts of this clone. V and J are TRBV28 and TRBJ2-7; perhaps TRBD1 as D (5 bases). The germline V and J ends were trimmed by 7 bases and 3 bases, with 16 bases remaining between them. Germline CDR1 reads MDHEN; CDR2 reads SYDVKM. The length of the CDR3 is 14 residues. CDR3 nucleotides: TGTGCCAGCATGGGTCAGGGTTCCCTCTACGAGCAGTACTTC. Protein product: CASMGQGSLYEQYF.

The genes are TRBV5-1 and TRBJ2-3; 7 nucleotides agree with TRBD2. The germline CDR1 and CDR2 sequences are SGHRS and YFSETQ. The CDR3 has 15 amino acids. Germline trimming cut 4 bases from V and 1 base from J; bases unmatched to any gene: 6. The CDR3 loop reads CASSVTGGGTDTQYF. In nucleotides, the CDR3 is TGCGCCAGCAGCGTAACGGGGGGTGGCACAGATACGCAGTATTTT.

The chain is built from TRBV5-1 and TRBJ1-1; 10 nucleotides agree with TRBD1. The CDR3 extends over 15 amino acids. Germline CDR1 reads SGHRS; CDR2 reads YFSETQ. V was clipped by 4 bases and J by 1 base; unmatched bases: 4. This chain's CDR3 is CASSPWDRGNTEAFF. The DNA for the CDR3 is TGCGCCAGCAGCCCCTGGGACAGGGGGAACACTGAAGCTTTCTTT.

V and J are TRBV7-2 and TRBJ1-2, with 7 nucleotides matching TRBD1. Germline assignment: CDR1 SGHTA and CDR2 FQGNSA. There are 14 residues in the CDR3. The V segment lost 5 bases and the J segment 7 bases; nucleotides outside the gene matches: 10. CDR3 protein: CASSPIGTVGGYTF. The CDR3 region has the DNA TGTGCCAGCAGCCCCATTGGGACAGTGGGTGGCTACACCTTC.

The chain recombines TRBV4-2 with TRBJ2-7; the match to TRBD2 covers 13 bases. Looked up from germline, CDR1 is LGHNA and CDR2 is YNFKEQ. This CDR3 region has 17 residues. The V and J ends lost 4 bases and 2 bases, in that order; junction bases with no gene match: 8. The DNA for the CDR3 is TGTGCCAGCAGCCGAGGACTAGCGGGAGATCGGGCCTACGAGCAGTACTTC. It codes for CASSRGLAGDRAYEQYF.

This chain connects TRBV10-3 to TRBJ1-1; D not resolved. CDR1 and CDR2 from the germline V gene are ENHRY and SYGVKD. CDR3 size: 14 residues. Trimming shortened V by 11 bases and J by 6 bases, and 22 bases separated the two germline ends. CDR3 region: CAAWTDLTVPEAFF. The CDR3 DNA reads as TGTGCCGCCTGGACGGACTTAACTGTTCCTGAAGCTTTCTTT.

The chain is built from TRBV9 and TRBJ2-3; 11 bases fit TRBD2. The J segment lost 2 bases and the V segment lost 0 bases, leaving 5 bases of the junction unmatched. This CDR3 has 17 residues. Germline CDR1 and CDR2: SGDLS and YYNGEE. CDR3 in amino acids: CASSVATSGGPTDTQYF. DNA of the CDR3: TGTGCCAGCAGCGTAGCAACTAGCGGGGGCCCCACAGATACGCAGTATTTT.

The V gene is TRBV10-3, the J gene TRBJ2-5, with D possibly matching TRBD2 (6 bases). The V gene's germline CDR1 is ENHRY and CDR2 SYGVKD. V was cut by 0 bases and J by 5 bases, with 13 bases left in between. The CDR3 is 15 amino acids. The CDR3 protein is CAISESRGGWETQYF. CDR3 DNA: TGTGCCATCAGTGAGTCGAGGGGAGGTTGGGAGACCCAGTACTTC.

The chain has TRBV9 and TRBJ2-7, with 8 bases matching TRBD2. The CDR3 sequence is 13 residues long. With V trimmed by 4 bases and J by 7 bases, 7 bases remained unmatched. CDR1 and CDR2 from the germline V gene are SGDLS and YYNGEE. The CDR3, as DNA: TGTGCCAGCAGCCAAGCGGGAGCCCGGGAGCAGTACTTC. As protein: CASSQAGAREQYF.

This clone was picked up a small number of times. The chain employs TRBV5-4 and TRBJ1-2; no firm D call. Deletions cut 0 bases from V and 8 bases from J, with 17 bases between. CDR1 is SGHNT and CDR2 is YYREEE in the germline V gene (reference sequence). The CDR3 spans 15 residues. CDR3 sequence: CASSLAGGLLKGYTF. The CDR3 bases are TGTGCCAGCAGCTTGGCTGGTGGGCTGCTGAAAGGCTACACCTTC.

This clone came up once. This chain uses TRBV12-3 or TRBV12-4 with TRBJ2-4; D unresolved. The CDR3 has 13 amino acids. Trimming took off 3 bases at V and 0 bases at J, with 3 bases between the two ends. The CDR3 DNA reads as TGTGCCAGCAGTTTTATAGCCAAAAACATTCAGTACTTC. This translates into CASSFIAKNIQYF.

The J gene is TRBJ1-2, the V gene TRBV6-5, with 10 positions matching TRBD1. The germline V gene encodes CDR1 MNHEY and CDR2 SVGAGI. The CDR3 totals 15 residues. V lost 6 bases, J lost 8 bases, and 12 bases stayed unmatched. The CDR3 region has the DNA TGTGCCAGCAGCCCACCGGGACAGGGGAGGGGCGGCTACACCTTC. Translating gives CASSPPGQGRGGYTF.

The chain is built from TRBV7-2 and TRBJ1-1; TRBD1 might be the D (5 bases). V was trimmed by 5 bases and J by 4 bases, leaving 11 bases between them. Germline V gene lookup returns CDR1 SGHTA and CDR2 FQGNSA. The length of the CDR3 is 13 residues. The CDR3 DNA is TGTGCCAGCAGCCAGGGCAGGAGCACTGAAGCTTTCTTT. Protein sequence: CASSQGRSTEAFF. Full variable domain (outside the CDR3, taken from reference TRBV7-2 and TRBJ1-1): GAGVSQSPSNKVTEKGKDVELRCDPISGHTALYWYRQSLGQGLEFLIYFQGNSAPDKSGLPSDRFSAERTGGSVSTLTIQRTQQEDSAVYLCASSQGRSTEAFFGQGTRLTVV.